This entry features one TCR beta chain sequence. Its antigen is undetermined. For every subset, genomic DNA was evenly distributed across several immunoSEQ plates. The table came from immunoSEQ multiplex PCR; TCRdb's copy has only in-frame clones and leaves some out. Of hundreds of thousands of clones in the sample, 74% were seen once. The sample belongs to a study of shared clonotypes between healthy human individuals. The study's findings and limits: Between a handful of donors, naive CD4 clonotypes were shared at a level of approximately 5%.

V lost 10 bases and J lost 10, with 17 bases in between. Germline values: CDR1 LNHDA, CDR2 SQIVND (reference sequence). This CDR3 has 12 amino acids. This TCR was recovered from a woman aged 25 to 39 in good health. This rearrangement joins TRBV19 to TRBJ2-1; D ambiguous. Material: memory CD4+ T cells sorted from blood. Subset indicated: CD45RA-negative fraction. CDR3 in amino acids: CATTTGLREQFF. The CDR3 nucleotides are TGTGCCACCACTACCGGCCTCAGGGAGCAGTTCTTC.